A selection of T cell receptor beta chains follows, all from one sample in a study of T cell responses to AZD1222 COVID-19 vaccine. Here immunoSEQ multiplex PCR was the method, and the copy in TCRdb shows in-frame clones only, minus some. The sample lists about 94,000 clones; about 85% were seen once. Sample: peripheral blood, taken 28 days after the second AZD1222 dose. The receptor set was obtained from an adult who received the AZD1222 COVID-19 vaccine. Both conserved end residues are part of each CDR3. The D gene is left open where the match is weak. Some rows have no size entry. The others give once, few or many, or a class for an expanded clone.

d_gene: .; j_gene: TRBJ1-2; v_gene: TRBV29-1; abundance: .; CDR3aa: CSVEVTAYGYTF; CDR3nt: TGCAGCGTTGAAGTGACGGCCTATGGCTACACCTTC
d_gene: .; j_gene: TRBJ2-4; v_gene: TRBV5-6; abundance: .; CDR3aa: CASSLRDLAKNIQYF; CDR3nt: TGTGCCAGCAGCTTGAGGGATCTAGCCAAAAACATTCAGTACTTC
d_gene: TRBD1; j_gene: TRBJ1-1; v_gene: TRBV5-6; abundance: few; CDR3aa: CASSLEGARTEAFF; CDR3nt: TGTGCCAGCAGCTTGGAGGGGGCGAGAACTGAAGCTTTCTTT
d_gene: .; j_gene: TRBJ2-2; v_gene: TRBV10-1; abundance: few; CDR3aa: CASSGGTGFNTGELFF; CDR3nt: TGCGCCAGCAGTGGGGGAACGGGGTTTAACACCGGGGAGCTGTTTTTT
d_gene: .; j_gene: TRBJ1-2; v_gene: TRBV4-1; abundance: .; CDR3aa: CASSLPGTLDPYGYTF; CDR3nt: TGCGCCAGCAGCCTGCCCGGGACACTAGATCCCTATGGCTACACCTTC
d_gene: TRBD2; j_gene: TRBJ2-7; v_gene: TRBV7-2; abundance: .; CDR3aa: CASSLSGGLDYEQYF; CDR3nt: TGTGCCAGCAGCCTAAGCGGGGGGTTGGACTACGAGCAGTACTTC
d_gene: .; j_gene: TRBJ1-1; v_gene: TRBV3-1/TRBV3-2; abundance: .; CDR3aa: CASSQGGGNTEAFF; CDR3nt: TGTGCCAGCAGCCAAGGAGGAGGAAACACTGAAGCTTTCTTT
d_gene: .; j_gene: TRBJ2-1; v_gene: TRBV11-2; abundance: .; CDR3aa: CASSLDWNEQFF; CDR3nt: TGTGCCAGCAGCTTAGATTGGAATGAGCAGTTCTTC
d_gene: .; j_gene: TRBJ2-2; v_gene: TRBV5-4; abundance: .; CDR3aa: CASSLGGPYTGELFF; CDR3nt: TGTGCCAGCAGCTTGGGGGGGCCATATACCGGGGAGCTGTTTTTT
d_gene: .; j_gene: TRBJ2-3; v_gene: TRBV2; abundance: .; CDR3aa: CASSVVRLVTDTQYF; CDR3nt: TGTGCCAGCAGTGTCGTTCGATTGGTAACAGATACGCAGTATTTT
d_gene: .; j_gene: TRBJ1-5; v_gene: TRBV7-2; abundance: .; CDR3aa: CASSFQGYSNQPQHF; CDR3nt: TGTGCCAGCAGCTTCCAGGGATATAGCAATCAGCCCCAGCATTTT
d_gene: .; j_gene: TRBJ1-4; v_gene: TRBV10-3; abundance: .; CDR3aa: CAISAGVKLFF; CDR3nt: TGTGCCATCAGTGCGGGCGTGAAACTGTTTTTT
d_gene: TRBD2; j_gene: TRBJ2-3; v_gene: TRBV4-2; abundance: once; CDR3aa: CASSQEWRGGTDTQYF; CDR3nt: TGTGCCAGCAGCCAAGAATGGCGGGGGGGGACAGATACGCAGTATTTT
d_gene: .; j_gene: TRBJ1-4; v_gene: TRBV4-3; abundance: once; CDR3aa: CASSRARNEKLFF; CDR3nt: TGCGCCAGCAGCCGGGCGAGGAATGAAAAACTGTTTTTT
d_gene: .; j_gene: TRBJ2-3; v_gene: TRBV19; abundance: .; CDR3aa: CASSAPRASTVDTQYF; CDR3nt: TGTGCCAGTAGTGCACCTCGGGCCTCAACGGTAGATACGCAGTATTTT
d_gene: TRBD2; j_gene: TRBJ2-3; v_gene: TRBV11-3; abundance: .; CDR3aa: CASSLDRGLAGFGDTQYF; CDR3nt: TGTGCCAGCAGCTTAGATCGCGGACTAGCGGGGTTTGGAGATACGCAGTATTTT
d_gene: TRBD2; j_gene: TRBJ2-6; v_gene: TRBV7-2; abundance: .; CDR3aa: CASSPPAGGLAGANVLTF; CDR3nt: TGTGCCAGCAGTCCACCAGCGGGAGGGCTGGCTGGGGCCAACGTCCTGACTTTC
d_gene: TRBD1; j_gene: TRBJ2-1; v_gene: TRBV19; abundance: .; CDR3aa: CASSIMVGTGVYNEQFF; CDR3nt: TGTGCCAGTAGTATAATGGTCGGGACAGGGGTTTACAATGAGCAGTTCTTC
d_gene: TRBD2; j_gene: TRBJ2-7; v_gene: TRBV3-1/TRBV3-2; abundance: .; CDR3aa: CASSQDRRRTSGKNGEQYF; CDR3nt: TGTGCCAGCAGCCAAGATCGAAGGAGGACTAGCGGGAAGAATGGGGAGCAGTACTTC
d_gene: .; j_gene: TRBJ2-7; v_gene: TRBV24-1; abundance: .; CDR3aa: CATSDSGRQKQYF; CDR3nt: TGTGCCACCAGTGATTCGGGACGACAGAAGCAGTACTTC
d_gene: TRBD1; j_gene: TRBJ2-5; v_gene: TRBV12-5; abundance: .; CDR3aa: CASGPGTGAQETQYF; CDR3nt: TGTGCTAGTGGGCCAGGGACAGGGGCCCAAGAGACCCAGTACTTC
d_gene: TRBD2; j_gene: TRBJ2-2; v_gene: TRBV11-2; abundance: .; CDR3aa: CASSWSGGTGELFF; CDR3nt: TGTGCCAGCAGCTGGTCGGGAGGCACCGGGGAGCTGTTTTTT
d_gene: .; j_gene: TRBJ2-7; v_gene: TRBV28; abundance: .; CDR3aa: CASSPPRGYRAYEQYF; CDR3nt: TGTGCCAGCAGCCCCCCCCGTGGTTATAGAGCCTACGAGCAGTACTTC
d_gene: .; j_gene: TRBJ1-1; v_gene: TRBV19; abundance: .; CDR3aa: CASASSARNTEAFF; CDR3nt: TGTGCCAGCGCCTCAAGTGCCCGGAACACTGAAGCTTTCTTT
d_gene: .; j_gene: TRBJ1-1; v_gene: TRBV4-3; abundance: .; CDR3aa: CASSEGPRGNTEAFF; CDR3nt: TGCGCCAGCAGCGAGGGGCCCCGTGGGAACACTGAAGCTTTCTTT
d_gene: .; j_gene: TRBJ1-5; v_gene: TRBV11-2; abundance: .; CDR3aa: CASSLDLPGQPQHF; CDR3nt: TGTGCCAGCAGCTTAGACCTTCCAGGTCAGCCCCAGCATTTT
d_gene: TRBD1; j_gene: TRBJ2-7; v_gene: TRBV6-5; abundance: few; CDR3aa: CASSYFQGAHEQYF; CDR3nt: TGTGCCAGCAGTTACTTCCAGGGGGCACACGAGCAGTACTTC
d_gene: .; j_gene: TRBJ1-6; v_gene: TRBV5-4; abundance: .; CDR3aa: CASSHKVGRGPLHF; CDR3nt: TGTGCCAGCAGCCATAAAGTGGGCCGGGGGCCCCTCCACTTT
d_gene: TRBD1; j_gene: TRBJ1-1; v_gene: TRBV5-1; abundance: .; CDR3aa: CASSAGTGINTEAFF; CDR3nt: TGCGCCAGCAGCGCCGGGACAGGAATCAACACTGAAGCTTTCTTT
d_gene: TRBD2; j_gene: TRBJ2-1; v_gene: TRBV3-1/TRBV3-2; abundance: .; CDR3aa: CASSQASGSLSTQFF; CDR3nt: TGTGCCAGCAGCCAAGCTAGCGGGAGCCTTAGCACCCAGTTCTTC
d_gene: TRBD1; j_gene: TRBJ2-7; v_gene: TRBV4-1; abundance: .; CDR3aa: CASSLSRGRSYEQYF; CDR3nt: TGCGCCAGCAGCCTCTCCAGGGGGCGATCTTACGAGCAGTACTTC
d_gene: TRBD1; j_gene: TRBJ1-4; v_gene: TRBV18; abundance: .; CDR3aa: CASSKTGGISEKLFF; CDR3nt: TGTGCCAGCTCAAAGACAGGGGGCATCTCGGAAAAACTGTTTTTT
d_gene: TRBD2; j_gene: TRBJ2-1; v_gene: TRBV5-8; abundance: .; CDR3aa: CASSFTSGGSRNEQFF; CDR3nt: TGTGCCAGCAGCTTTACTAGCGGGGGGTCCCGCAATGAGCAGTTCTTC
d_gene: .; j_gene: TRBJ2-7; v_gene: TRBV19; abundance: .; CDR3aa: CASNPTGGGNEQYF; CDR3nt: TGTGCCAGTAACCCCACCGGTGGAGGGAACGAGCAGTACTTC
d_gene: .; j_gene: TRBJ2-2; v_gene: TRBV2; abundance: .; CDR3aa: CASSTSRTGELFF; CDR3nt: TGTGCCAGCAGTACCAGCCGGACCGGGGAGCTGTTTTTT
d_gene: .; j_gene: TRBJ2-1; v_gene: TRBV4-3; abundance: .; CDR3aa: CASSQDLAAYNEQFF; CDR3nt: TGCGCCAGCAGCCAAGATCTAGCTGCCTACAATGAGCAGTTCTTC
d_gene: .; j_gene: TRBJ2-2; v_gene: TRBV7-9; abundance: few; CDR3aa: CASSPFDPNTGELFF; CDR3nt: TGTGCCAGCAGCCCCTTTGACCCAAACACCGGGGAGCTGTTTTTT
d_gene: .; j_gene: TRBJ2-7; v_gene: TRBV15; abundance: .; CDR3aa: CATSRDFGGEQYF; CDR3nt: TGTGCCACCAGCAGAGACTTCGGCGGGGAGCAGTACTTC
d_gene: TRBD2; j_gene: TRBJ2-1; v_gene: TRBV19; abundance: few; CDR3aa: CASSMSGSLNEQFF; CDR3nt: TGTGCCAGTAGTATGAGCGGGAGCCTCAATGAGCAGTTCTTC
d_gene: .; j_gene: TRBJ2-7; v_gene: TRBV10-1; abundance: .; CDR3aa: CASSESDGGPHEQYF; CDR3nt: TGCGCCAGCAGTGAGTCGGACGGGGGTCCCCACGAGCAGTACTTC
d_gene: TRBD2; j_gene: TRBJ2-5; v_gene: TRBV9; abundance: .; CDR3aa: CASSPPGLVRQETQYF; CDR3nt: TGTGCCAGCAGCCCCCCGGGACTAGTAAGGCAAGAGACCCAGTACTTC